The TCR beta chain described here comes from a study of memory CD4+ T cells and cytomegalovirus serostatus. Single viable CD3+CD4+CD8-CD45RO+ cells were sorted as the memory CD4+ T cells. The table came from immunoSEQ multiplex PCR; TCRdb's copy has only in-frame clones and leaves some out. The sample includes tens of thousands of clones, about 81% of them seen just once. The germline V and J ends were trimmed by 5 bases and 7 bases, with 14 bases remaining between them. Germline loops: CDR1 SEHNR, CDR2 FQNEAQ (reference sequence). The CDR3 is 14 residues long. The chain employs TRBV7-9 and TRBJ1-4; a possible D gene is TRBD1 (6 bases). The source of this sequence is an adult in good health and CMV-seronegative. The sample was memory CD4+ T cells from blood. The CDR3 coding sequence is TGTGCCAGCAGCGGAGAGGGGGGGTCTGAAAAACTGTTTTTT. It specifies CASSGEGGSEKLFF.